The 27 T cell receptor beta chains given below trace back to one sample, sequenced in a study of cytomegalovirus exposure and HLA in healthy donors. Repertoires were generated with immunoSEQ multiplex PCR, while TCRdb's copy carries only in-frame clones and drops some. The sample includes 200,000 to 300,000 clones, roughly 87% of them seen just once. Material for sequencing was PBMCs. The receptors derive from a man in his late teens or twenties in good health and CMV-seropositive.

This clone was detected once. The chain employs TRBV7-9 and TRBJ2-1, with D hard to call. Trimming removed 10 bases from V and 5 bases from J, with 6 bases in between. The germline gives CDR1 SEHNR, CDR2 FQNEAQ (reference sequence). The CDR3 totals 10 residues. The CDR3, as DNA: TGTGCCACCCGGGACAATGAGCAGTTCTTC. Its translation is CATRDNEQFF. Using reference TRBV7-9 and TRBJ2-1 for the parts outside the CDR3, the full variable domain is DTGVSQNPRHKITKRGQNVTFRCDPISEHNRLYWYRQTLGQGPEFLTYFQNEAQLEKSRLLSDRFSAERPKGSFSTLEIQRTEQGDSAMYLCATRDNEQFFGPGTRLTVL.

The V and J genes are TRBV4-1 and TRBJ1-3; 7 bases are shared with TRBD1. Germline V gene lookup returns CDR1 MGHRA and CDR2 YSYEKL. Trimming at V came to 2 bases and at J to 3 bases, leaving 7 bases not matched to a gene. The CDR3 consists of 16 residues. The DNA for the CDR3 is TGCGCCAGCAGCCAAAGACAGGGAGTAATTGGAAACACCATATATTTT. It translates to CASSQRQGVIGNTIYF.

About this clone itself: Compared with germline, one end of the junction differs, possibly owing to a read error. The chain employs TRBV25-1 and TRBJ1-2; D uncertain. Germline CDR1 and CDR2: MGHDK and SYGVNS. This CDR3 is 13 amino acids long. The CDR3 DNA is TGTGCCAGCAGTGATGAGCAGCTCTATGGCCACACCTTC. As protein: CASSDEQLYGHTF.

Here the CDR3 reads CASSLVPGSGGNTIYF. CDR3 DNA: TGCGCCAGCAGCTTGGTCCCGGGATCAGGGGGAAACACCATATATTTT. V is TRBV5-1 and J is TRBJ1-3; tentative D call: TRBD1 (5 bases). Germline assignment: CDR1 SGHRS and CDR2 YFSETQ. V lost 0 bases and J 4 bases, leaving 14 bases between the germline ends. The CDR3 runs 16 residues.

The CDR3 spells CSVELLAGGPTDEQFF. The CDR3 DNA is TGCAGCGTTGAACTCTTAGCGGGAGGGCCTACGGATGAGCAGTTCTTC. This rearrangement joins TRBV29-1 to TRBJ2-1; TRBD2 aligns across 11 bases. Trimming took 2 bases from V and 8 from J; bases not matched to a gene: 11. Germline V gene sequence: CDR1 SQVTM, CDR2 ANQGSEA. The CDR3 consists of 16 residues.

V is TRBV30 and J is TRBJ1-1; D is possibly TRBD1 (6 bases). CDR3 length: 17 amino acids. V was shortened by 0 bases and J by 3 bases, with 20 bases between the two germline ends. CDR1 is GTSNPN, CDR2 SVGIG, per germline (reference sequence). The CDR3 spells CAWSVSPWAGAYTEAFF. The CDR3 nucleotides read TGTGCCTGGAGTGTATCCCCCTGGGCAGGGGCCTACACTGAAGCTTTCTTT.

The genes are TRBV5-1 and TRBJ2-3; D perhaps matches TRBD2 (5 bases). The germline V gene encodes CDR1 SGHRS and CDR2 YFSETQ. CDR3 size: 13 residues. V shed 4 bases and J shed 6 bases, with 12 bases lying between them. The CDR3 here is CASSPSRGDTQYF. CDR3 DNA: TGCGCCAGCAGCCCCTCCCGAGGGGATACGCAGTATTTT.

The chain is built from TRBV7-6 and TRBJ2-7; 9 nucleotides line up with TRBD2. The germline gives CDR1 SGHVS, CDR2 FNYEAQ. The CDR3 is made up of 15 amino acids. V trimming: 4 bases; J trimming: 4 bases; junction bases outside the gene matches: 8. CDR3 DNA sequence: TGTGCCAGCAGCTCGGGACTAGCTAGGTTGTACGAGCAGTACTTC. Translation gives CASSSGLARLYEQYF.

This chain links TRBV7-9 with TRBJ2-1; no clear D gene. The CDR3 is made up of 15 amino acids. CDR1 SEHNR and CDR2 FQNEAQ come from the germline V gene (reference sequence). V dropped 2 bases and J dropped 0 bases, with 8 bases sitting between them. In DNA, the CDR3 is TGTGCCAGCAGCTTACCGGGTGCCTCCTACAATGAGCAGTTCTTC. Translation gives CASSLPGASYNEQFF.

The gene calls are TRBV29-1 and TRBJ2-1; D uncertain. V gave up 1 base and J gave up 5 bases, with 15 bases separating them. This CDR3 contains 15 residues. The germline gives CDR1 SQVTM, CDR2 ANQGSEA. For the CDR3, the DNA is TGCAGCGTTGAAGCCCGGACCAATCTAAACAATGAGCAGTTCTTC. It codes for CSVEARTNLNNEQFF.

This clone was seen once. Written as DNA, the CDR3 is TGCGCCAGCAGCCAAGATCGCTGGGCTAACTATGGCTACACCTTC. Its protein product is CASSQDRWANYGYTF. The V and J genes are TRBV4-3 and TRBJ1-2; no firm D call. This CDR3 has 15 amino acids. Germline V gene lookup returns CDR1 LGHNA and CDR2 YSLEER. V lost 0 bases, J lost 0 bases, and 8 bases lay in between.

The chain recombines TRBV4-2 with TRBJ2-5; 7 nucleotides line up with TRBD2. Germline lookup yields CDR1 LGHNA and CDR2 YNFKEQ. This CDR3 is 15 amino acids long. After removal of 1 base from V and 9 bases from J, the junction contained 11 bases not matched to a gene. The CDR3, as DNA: TGTGCCAGCAGCCAAGGGACTAGATCCTCCAGGGCCCAGTACTTC. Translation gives CASSQGTRSSRAQYF.

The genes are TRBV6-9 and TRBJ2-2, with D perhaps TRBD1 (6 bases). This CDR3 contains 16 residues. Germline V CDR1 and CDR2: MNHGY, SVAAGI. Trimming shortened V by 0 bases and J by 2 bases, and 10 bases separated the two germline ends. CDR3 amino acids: CASSYSGQRNTGELFF. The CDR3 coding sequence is TGTGCCAGCAGTTATTCAGGACAGAGAAACACCGGGGAGCTGTTTTTT.

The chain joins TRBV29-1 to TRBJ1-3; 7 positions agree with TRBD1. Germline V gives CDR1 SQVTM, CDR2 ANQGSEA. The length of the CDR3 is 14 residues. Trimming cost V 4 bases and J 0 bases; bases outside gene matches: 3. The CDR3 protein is CSVVGDSSGNTIYF. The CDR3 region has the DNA TGCAGCGTTGTGGGGGACAGCTCTGGAAACACCATATATTTT.

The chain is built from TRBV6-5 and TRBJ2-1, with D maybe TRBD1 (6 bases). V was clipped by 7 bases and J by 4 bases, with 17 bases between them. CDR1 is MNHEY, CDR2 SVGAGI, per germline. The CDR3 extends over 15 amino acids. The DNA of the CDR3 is TGTGCCAGCATGGCGCAGGGGCGATTTTACAATGAGCAGTTCTTC. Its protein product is CASMAQGRFYNEQFF.

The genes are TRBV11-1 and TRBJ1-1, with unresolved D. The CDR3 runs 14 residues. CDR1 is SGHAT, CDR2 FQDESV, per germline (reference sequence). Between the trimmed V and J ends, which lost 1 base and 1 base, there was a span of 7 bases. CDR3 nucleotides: TGTGCCAGCAGCTTAGGCTGGGAGAACACTGAAGCTTTCTTT. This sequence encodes CASSLGWENTEAFF. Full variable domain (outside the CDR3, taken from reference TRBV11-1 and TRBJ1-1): EAEVAQSPRYKITEKSQAVAFWCDPISGHATLYWYRQILGQGPELLVQFQDESVVDDSQLPKDRFSAERLKGVDSTLKIQPAELGDSAMYLCASSLGWENTEAFFGQGTRLTVV.

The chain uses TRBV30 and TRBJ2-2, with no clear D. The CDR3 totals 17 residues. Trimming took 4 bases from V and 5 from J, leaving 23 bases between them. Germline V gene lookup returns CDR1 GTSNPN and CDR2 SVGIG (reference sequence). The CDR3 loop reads CAWKVSSEEMWTGELFF. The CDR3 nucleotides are TGTGCCTGGAAAGTGTCCAGCGAGGAGATGTGGACCGGGGAGCTGTTTTTT. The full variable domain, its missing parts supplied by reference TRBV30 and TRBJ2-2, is SQTIHQWPATLVQPVGSPLSLECTVEGTSNPNLYWYRQAAGRGLQLLFYSVGIGQISSEVPQNLSASRPQDRQFILSSKKLLLSDSGFYLCAWKVSSEEMWTGELFFGEGSRLTVL.

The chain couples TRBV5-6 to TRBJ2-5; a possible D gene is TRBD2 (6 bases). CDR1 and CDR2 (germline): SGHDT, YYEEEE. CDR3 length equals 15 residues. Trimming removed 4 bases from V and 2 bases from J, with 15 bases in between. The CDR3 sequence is CASSPPGLPQETQYF. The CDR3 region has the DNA TGTGCCAGCAGCCCTCCAGGACTACCGCAAGAGACCCAGTACTTC.

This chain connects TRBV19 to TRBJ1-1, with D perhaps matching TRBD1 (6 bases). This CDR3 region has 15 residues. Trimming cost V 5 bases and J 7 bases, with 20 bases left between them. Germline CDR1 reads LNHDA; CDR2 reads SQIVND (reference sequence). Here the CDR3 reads CASSGVFGGIDEAFF. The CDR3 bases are TGTGCCAGTAGTGGGGTTTTTGGGGGCATTGATGAAGCTTTCTTT.

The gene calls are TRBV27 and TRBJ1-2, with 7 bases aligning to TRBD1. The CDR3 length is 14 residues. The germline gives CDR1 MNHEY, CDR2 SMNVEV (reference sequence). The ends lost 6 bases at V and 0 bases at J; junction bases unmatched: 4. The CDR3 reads CASRRQGTNYGYTF. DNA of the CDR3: TGTGCCAGCAGAAGACAGGGAACTAACTATGGCTACACCTTC.

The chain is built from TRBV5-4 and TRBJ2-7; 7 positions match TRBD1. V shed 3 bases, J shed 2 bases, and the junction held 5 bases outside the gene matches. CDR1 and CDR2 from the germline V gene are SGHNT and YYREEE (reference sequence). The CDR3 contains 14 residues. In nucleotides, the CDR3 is TGTGCCAGCAGCTCGGACAGGAATCCCTACGAGCAGTACTTC. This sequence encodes CASSSDRNPYEQYF.

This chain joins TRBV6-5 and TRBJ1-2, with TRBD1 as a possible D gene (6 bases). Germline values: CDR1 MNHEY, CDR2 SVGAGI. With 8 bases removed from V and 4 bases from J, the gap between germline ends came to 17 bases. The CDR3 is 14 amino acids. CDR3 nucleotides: TGTGCCAGCTCGAGACAGGCCCGGACCTATGGCTACACCTTC. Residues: CASSRQARTYGYTF.

The CDR3 DNA reads as TGTGCCAGCAGCGCAACTAGCGGGAGGTCCTACAATGAGCAGTTCTTC. Its protein is CASSATSGRSYNEQFF. The V call is TRBV11-2, the J call TRBJ2-1; 12 bases line up with TRBD2. CDR1 is SGHAT and CDR2 is FQNNGV in the germline V gene. V shed 5 bases and J 1 base; nucleotides not matched to a gene: 3. CDR3 length equals 16 residues.

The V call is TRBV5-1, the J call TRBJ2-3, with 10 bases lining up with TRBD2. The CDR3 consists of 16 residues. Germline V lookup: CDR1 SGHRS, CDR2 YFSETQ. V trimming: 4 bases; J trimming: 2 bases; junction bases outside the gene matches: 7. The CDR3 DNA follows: TGCGCCAGCAGCGAAGGACTAGCGGTTATCACAGATACGCAGTATTTT. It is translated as CASSEGLAVITDTQYF.

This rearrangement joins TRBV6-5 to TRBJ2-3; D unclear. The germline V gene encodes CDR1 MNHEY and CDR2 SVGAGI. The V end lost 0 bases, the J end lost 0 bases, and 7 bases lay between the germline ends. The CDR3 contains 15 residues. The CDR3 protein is CASSYSAPSTDTQYF. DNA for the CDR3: TGTGCCAGCAGTTACTCGGCACCAAGCACAGATACGCAGTATTTT.

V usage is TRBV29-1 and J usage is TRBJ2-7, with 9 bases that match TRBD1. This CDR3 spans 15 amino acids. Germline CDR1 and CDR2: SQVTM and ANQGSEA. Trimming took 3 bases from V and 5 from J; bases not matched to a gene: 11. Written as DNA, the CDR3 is TGCAGCGTTGAGGGAACGGGACAGGGTATTAACGAGCAGTACTTC. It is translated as CSVEGTGQGINEQYF.

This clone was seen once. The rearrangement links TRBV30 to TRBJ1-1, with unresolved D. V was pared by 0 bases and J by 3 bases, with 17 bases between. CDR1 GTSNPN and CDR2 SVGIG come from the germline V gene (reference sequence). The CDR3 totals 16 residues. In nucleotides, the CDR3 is TGTGCCTGGAGTGTACGTTGGTCGGGAAGTTACACTGAAGCTTTCTTT. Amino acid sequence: CAWSVRWSGSYTEAFF. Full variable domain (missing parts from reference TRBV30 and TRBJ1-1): SQTIHQWPATLVQPVGSPLSLECTVEGTSNPNLYWYRQAAGRGLQLLFYSVGIGQISSEVPQNLSASRPQDRQFILSSKKLLLSDSGFYLCAWSVRWSGSYTEAFFGQGTRLTVV.